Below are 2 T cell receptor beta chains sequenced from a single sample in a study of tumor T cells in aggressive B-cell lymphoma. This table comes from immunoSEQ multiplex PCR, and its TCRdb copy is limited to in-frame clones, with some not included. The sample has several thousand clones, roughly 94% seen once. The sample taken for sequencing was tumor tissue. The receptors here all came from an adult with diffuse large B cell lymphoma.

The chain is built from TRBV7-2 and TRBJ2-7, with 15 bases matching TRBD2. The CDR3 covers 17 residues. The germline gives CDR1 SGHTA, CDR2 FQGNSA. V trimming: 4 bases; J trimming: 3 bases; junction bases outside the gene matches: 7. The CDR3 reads CASSSQGLAGGFYEQYF. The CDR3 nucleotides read TGTGCCAGCAGCTCTCAGGGACTAGCGGGAGGTTTCTACGAGCAGTACTTC. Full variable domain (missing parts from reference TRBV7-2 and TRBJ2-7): GAGVSQSPSNKVTEKGKDVELRCDPISGHTALYWYRQSLGQGLEFLIYFQGNSAPDKSGLPSDRFSAERTGGSVSTLTIQRTQQEDSAVYLCASSSQGLAGGFYEQYFGPGTRLTVT.

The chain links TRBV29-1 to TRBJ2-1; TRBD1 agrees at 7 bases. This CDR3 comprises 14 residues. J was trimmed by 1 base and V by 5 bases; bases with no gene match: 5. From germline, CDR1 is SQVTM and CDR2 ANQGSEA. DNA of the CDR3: TGCAGCGTTAGGGACAGTTTGTCCTACAATGAGCAGTTCTTC. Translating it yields CSVRDSLSYNEQFF.